The clone carrying this T cell receptor (beta chain) was counted once. These data are taken from a study of blood T cell repertoires in COVID-19. Study overall: PBMCs, B-cell-depleted T cells, or T cells were the source of the cDNA or gDNA that made up the material.

Data came from immunoSEQ multiplex PCR; TCRdb stores just in-frame clones and leaves some out. Among almost 300,000 clones listed, roughly 91% were seen once. The CDR3 sequence is 13 residues long. Germline values: CDR1 LNHDA, CDR2 SQIVND (reference sequence). The V and J ends lost 8 bases and 4 bases, in that order; junction bases with no gene match: 2. A Seattle source enrolled patients during active infection and followed them longitudinally. Sample: peripheral blood. The chain recombines TRBV19 with TRBJ2-1; 10 nucleotides align to TRBD1. The sequence was collected from a woman in her twenties or thirties with COVID-19, enrolled during active disease. CDR3 residues: CASRTGGYNEQFF. CDR3 bases: TGTGCCAGTCGGACAGGGGGTTACAATGAGCAGTTCTTC.